This entry features one T cell receptor (beta chain) sequence. Its antigen is unknown. The data originate from a study of cytomegalovirus exposure and HLA in healthy donors. Study-wide results and limits: In a later analysis, parvovirus B19, influenza, CMV and Epstein-Barr virus appeared linked to several top co-occurrence clusters.

V was clipped by 3 bases and J by 3 bases, with 14 bases between them. The CDR3 consists of 16 residues. Germline-derived CDR1 and CDR2 are MNHNS and SASEGT. The primer mix had 60 Vbeta and 13 Jbeta primers. The data were produced by immunoSEQ multiplex PCR, yet TCRdb's version contains in-frame clones alone and is incomplete. The table lists 100,000 to 150,000 clones. Sequenced sample: PBMCs. This clonotype was obtained from a woman aged 35 to 49 in good health and CMV-seropositive. J is TRBJ1-4 and V is TRBV6-1; D remains unclear. This CDR3 is CASSEVVRLANEKLFF. The CDR3 DNA is TGTGCCAGCAGTGAGGTTGTGAGGCTTGCTAATGAAAAACTGTTTTTT.